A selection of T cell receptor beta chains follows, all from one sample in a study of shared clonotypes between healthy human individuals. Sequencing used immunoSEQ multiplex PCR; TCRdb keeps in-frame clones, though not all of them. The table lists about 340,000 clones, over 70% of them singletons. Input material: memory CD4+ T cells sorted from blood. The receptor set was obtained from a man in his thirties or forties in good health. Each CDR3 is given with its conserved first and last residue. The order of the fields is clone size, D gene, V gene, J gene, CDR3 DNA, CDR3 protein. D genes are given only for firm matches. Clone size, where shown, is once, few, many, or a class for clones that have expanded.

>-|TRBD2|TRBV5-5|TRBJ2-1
TGTGCCAGCAGCCCCGGACTAGCCGGGTATGAGCAGTTCTTC
CASSPGLAGYEQFF
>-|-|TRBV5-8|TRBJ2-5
TGTGCCAGCAGCTTGGGGACCCAGTACCAAGAGACCCAGTACTTC
CASSLGTQYQETQYF
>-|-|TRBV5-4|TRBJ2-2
TGTGCCAGCAGCCCTCCGGGCAGGGAGGCGACCGGGGAGCTGTTTTTT
CASSPPGREATGELFF
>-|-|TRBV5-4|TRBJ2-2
TGTGCCAGCAGCGTGGACGAAACCGGGGAGCTGTTTTTT
CASSVDETGELFF
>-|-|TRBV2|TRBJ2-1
TGTGCCAGCAGTGAAATTAATGAGCAGTTCTTC
CASSEINEQFF
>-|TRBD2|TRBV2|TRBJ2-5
TGTGCCAGCAGTGACGGGAGCGGGACAGAGACCCAGTACTTC
CASSDGSGTETQYF
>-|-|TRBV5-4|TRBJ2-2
TGTGCCAGCAGCTCCAGCGGACACGAGAACACCGGGGAGCTGTTTTTT
CASSSSGHENTGELFF
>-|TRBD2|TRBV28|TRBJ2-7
TGTGCCAGCAGTACATCCTCTAGCGGGAGGGAGTACGAGCAGTACTTC
CASSTSSSGREYEQYF
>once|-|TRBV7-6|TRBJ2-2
TGTGCCAGCAGCATCCCCGGGGATACCGGGGAGCTGTTTTTT
CASSIPGDTGELFF
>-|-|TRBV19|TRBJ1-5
TGTGCCAGTAGCCCCGGGACACGGTATAGCAATCAGCCCCAGCATTTT
CASSPGTRYSNQPQHF
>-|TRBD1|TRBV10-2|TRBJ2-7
TGCGCCAGCAGTGGGGACAGCTCCTACGAGCAGTACTTC
CASSGDSSYEQYF
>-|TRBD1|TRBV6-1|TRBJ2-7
TGTGCCAGCAGTGAAGCGATTTGGACAGGCTACGAGCAGTACTTC
CASSEAIWTGYEQYF
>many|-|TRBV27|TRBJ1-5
TGTGCCAGCAGCACCCGGGGGGTATTCAATCAGCCCCAGCATTTT
CASSTRGVFNQPQHF
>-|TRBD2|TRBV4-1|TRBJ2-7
TGCGCCAGCAGTTACACTAGCGGGAGTATGTACGAGCAGTACTTC
CASSYTSGSMYEQYF
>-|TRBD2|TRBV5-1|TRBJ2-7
TGCGCCAGCAGCCTCGGGACTAGCGCACGTACGCTCCACGAGCAGTACTTC
CASSLGTSARTLHEQYF
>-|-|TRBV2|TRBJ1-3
TGTGCCAGCAGTGATCGTACGGGCTCTGGAAACACCATATATTTT
CASSDRTGSGNTIYF
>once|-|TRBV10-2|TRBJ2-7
TGCGCCAGCAGTGAGTCGGGACTGATCTCCTACGAGCAGTACTTC
CASSESGLISYEQYF
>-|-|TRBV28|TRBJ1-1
TGTGCCAGCAGTTTAGTACAGCCGAAAGCTTTCTTT
CASSLVQPKAFF
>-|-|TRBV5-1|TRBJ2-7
TGCGCCAGCAGCTTGGCCACTGGTACACATGGCTTAGAGCAGTACTTC
CASSLATGTHGLEQYF
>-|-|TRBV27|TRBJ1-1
TGTGCCAGCAGTTTATTTGTATGGGGCGGGGGATACACTGAAGCTTTCTTT
CASSLFVWGGGYTEAFF
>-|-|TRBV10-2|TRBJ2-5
TGCGCCAGCAGGCCCCCGAGGTGGCAAGAGACCCAGTACTTC
CASRPPRWQETQYF
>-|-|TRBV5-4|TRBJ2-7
TGTGCCAGCAGCCAAGACTACGAGCAGTACTTC
CASSQDYEQYF
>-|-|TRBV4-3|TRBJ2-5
TGCGCCAGCAGCCAAAATTCTATGGGAGCGGGTATCCAAGAGACCCAGTACTTC
CASSQNSMGAGIQETQYF
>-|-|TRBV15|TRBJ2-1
TGTGCCACCAGCAGAGATGACGGCGTATCAATATCCAATGAGCAGTTCTTC
CATSRDDGVSISNEQFF
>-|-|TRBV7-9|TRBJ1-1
TGTGCCAGCAGCTTAACAAGGCAGGGAGGGACTGAAGCTTTCTTT
CASSLTRQGGTEAFF
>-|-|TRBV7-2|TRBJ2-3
TGTGCCAGCAGCTTGGGGGCGGGCCTTAGCACAGATACGCAGTATTTT
CASSLGAGLSTDTQYF
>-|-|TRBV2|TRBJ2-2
TGTGCCAGCATGTGGGCAGGGAACACCGGGGAGCTGTTTTTT
CASMWAGNTGELFF
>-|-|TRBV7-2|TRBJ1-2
TGTGCCAGCAGCCCACTTAACTATGGCTACACCTTC
CASSPLNYGYTF
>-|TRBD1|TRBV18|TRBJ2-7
TGTGCCAGCTCACCTACGAATGACAGGGCCTACGAGCAGTACTTC
CASSPTNDRAYEQYF
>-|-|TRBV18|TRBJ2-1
TGTGCCAGCTCACAATCCACGCGGGTAACCTACAATGAGCAGTTCTTC
CASSQSTRVTYNEQFF
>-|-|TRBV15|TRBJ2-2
TGTGCCACCAGCAGAGATCCCACTCTCACCGGGGAGCTGTTTTTT
CATSRDPTLTGELFF
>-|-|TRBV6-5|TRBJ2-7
TGTGCCAGCAGTCCCGGTGACAGGACCTACGAGCAGTACTTC
CASSPGDRTYEQYF
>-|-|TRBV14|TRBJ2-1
TGTGCCAGCAGCCCCCTGACAGGCTACAATGAGCAGTTCTTC
CASSPLTGYNEQFF
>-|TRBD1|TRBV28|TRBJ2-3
TGTGCCAGCAGTGCAGCCGGGACAGGGGTTACAGATACGCAGTATTTT
CASSAAGTGVTDTQYF
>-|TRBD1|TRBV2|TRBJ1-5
TGTGCCAGCACCGAGGGACAGGGGCGTAATCAGCCCCAGCATTTT
CASTEGQGRNQPQHF
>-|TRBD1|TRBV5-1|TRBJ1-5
TGCGCCAGCAGCTTGGGGACAGGGTCGCAGCCCCAGCATTTT
CASSLGTGSQPQHF
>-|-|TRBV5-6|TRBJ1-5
TGTGCCAGCAGCTTGTCAACAGGGCCCCAGCATTTT
CASSLSTGPQHF
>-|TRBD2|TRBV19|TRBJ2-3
TGTGCCAGTAGTCCCGACGGACGAGCGGGAGAGTATTTT
CASSPDGRAGEYF
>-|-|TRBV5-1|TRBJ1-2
TGCGCCAGCAGTGAGCAGAACTATGGCTACACCTTC
CASSEQNYGYTF
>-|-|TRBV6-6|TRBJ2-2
TGTGTCAGCAGCTCCGAGGACACCGGGGAGCTGTTTTTT
CVSSSEDTGELFF
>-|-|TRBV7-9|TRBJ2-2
TGTGCCAGCAGCTTAGCGCTAGGGGCGAACACCGGGGAGCTGTTTTTT
CASSLALGANTGELFF
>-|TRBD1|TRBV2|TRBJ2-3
TGTGCCAGCAGACAGGGGGCCGATACGCAGTATTTT
CASRQGADTQYF
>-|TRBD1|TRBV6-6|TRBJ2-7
TGTGCCATCGGGACAGGGACCTACGAGCAGTACTTC
CAIGTGTYEQYF
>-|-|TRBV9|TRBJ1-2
TGTGCCAGCAGCGTAGAGCCCCAGGACCTTGGCTACACCTTC
CASSVEPQDLGYTF
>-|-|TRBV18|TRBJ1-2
TGTGCCAGCTCACCGGTGGACAGCTCCTCCTTAATTTTCTACACCTTC
CASSPVDSSSLIFYTF
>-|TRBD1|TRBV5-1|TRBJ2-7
TGCGCCAGCAGCCCCGGAGACCGACAGGGGTACTTC
CASSPGDRQGYF
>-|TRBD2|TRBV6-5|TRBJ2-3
TGTGCCAGCAGTAGCGGGAGTAGCACAGATACGCAGTATTTT
CASSSGSSTDTQYF
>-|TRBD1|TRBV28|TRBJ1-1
TGTGCCAGCAGTTACGGACAGGCGGCAGCTTTCTTT
CASSYGQAAAFF
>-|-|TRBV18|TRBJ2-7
TGTGCCAGCTCGCCTAGGCGGACTGACCAGTCCTACGAGCAGTACTTC
CASSPRRTDQSYEQYF
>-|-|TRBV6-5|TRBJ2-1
TGTGCCAGCAGTTCACACAATGAGCAGTTCTTC
CASSSHNEQFF
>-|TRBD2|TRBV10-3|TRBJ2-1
TGTGCCATCAGTCCGGGACTAGCGGAAGGAGAGCAGTTCTTC
CAISPGLAEGEQFF
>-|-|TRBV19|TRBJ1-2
TGTGCCAGTAGTAAGACCAGTAACCTTAACTATGGCTACACCTTC
CASSKTSNLNYGYTF
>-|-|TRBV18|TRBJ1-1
TGTGCCAGCTCACCAGGGGGCCTTAGTATAGTGAACACTGAAGCTTTCTTT
CASSPGGLSIVNTEAFF
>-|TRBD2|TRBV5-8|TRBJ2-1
TGTGCCAGCAGCTTGGGGACTAGCATCGACAATGAGCAGTTCTTC
CASSLGTSIDNEQFF
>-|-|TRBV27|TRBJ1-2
TGTGCCAGCAGTTCTACAGGTTACGGCTACACCTTC
CASSSTGYGYTF